The next 20 T cell receptor beta chains were all read from a single sample in a study of blood T cell repertoires in COVID-19. Data came from immunoSEQ multiplex PCR; TCRdb stores just in-frame clones and leaves some out. The sample contains 130,000 to 150,000 clones, about four fifths of which appear only once. Material: PBMCs or T cells enriched from blood (not recorded which). The receptors shown here come from a man aged 45-65 years who had recovered from COVID-19.

CDR3 region: CASSLLRNEKLFF. DNA of the CDR3: TGTGCCAGCAGTTTATTGCGGAATGAAAAACTGTTTTTT. The chain combines TRBV12-3 or TRBV12-4 with TRBJ1-4; D is uncertain. CDR3 length: 13 amino acids. V was trimmed by 2 bases and J by 5 bases, leaving 6 bases between them.

The chain recombines TRBV6-2 or TRBV6-3 with TRBJ2-5, with a weak D call TRBD1 (6 bases). This CDR3 region has 15 residues. V was cut by 2 bases and J by 4 bases, with 14 bases left in between. Germline CDR1 and CDR2: MNHEY and SVGEGT. The CDR3 here is CASSYLTGMGETQYF. The CDR3 DNA sequence: TGTGCCAGCAGTTACCTAACAGGGATGGGAGAGACCCAGTACTTC.

V gene TRBV19 combines with J gene TRBJ2-1, with TRBD2 identical over 7 bases. Trimming at V came to 8 bases and at J to 9 bases, leaving 10 bases not matched to a gene. Germline loops: CDR1 LNHDA, CDR2 SQIVND (reference sequence). There are 13 residues in the CDR3. The CDR3 loop reads CASADGRGGEQFF. The DNA of the CDR3 is TGTGCCAGTGCCGACGGTCGCGGGGGTGAGCAGTTCTTC.

CDR3: CASSHGQGGFGNQPQHF. The CDR3 bases are TGTGCCAGCAGCCACGGACAGGGCGGTTTTGGCAATCAGCCCCAGCATTTT. The gene calls are TRBV5-8 and TRBJ1-5, with 8 bases lining up with TRBD1. Per germline, CDR1 SGHTS and CDR2 YDEGEE. The length of the CDR3 is 17 residues. The V segment lost 4 bases and the J segment 2 bases; nucleotides outside the gene matches: 11.

The CDR3: CASSQDPYSNQPQHF. In DNA, the CDR3 is TGCGCCAGCAGCCAAGATCCCTACAGCAATCAGCCCCAGCATTTT. The chain has TRBV4-1 and TRBJ1-5; no definite D call. The germline V gene encodes CDR1 MGHRA and CDR2 YSYEKL. This CDR3 contains 15 residues. The V end was cut by 0 bases, the J end by 1 base, with 7 bases between.

The V call is TRBV30, the J call TRBJ1-2; D unclear. V lost 8 bases and J lost 0, with 13 bases in between. Germline assignment: CDR1 GTSNPN and CDR2 SVGIG (reference sequence). This CDR3 is 13 amino acids long. The CDR3 DNA reads as TGTGCCCTCTCGGGGAGCTCTAACTATGGCTACACCTTC. Its translation is CALSGSSNYGYTF.

The V call is TRBV2, the J call TRBJ1-1; D ambiguous. This CDR3 contains 13 residues. V dropped 8 bases and J dropped 1 base, with 11 bases sitting between them. The germline V gene has CDR1 SNHLY and CDR2 FYNNEI. This chain's CDR3 is CASGLGWNTEAFF. The CDR3 DNA follows: TGTGCCAGCGGCCTAGGATGGAACACTGAAGCTTTCTTT.

This clone was seen at least ten times. The V and J genes are TRBV9 and TRBJ1-2; TRBD1 might be the D (5 bases). Trimming removed 0 bases from V and 8 bases from J, with 17 bases in between. Germline V gives CDR1 SGDLS, CDR2 YYNGEE. The CDR3 is 15 amino acids. This CDR3 reads CASSVAAQGLIGYTF. In nucleotides, the CDR3 is TGTGCCAGCAGCGTAGCGGCCCAGGGCCTTATAGGCTACACCTTC.

The chain joins TRBV12-1 to TRBJ2-7; the table's D call of TRBD2 was not tested on the DNA. TRBV12-1 is designated a pseudogene. The CDR3 is 19 residues long. The CDR3 loop reads CASSLPTGASGGLSYEQYF. In DNA form, the CDR3 reads TGTGCCAGCAGCCTACCGACAGGAGCTAGCGGGGGACTATCCTACGAGCAGTACTTC.

The J gene is TRBJ2-3, the V gene TRBV6-2 or TRBV6-3; possibly TRBD2 for D (7 bases). V lost 2 bases and J lost 5, with 14 bases in between. There are 15 residues in the CDR3. In germline, CDR1 is MNHEY, CDR2 SVGEGT. The CDR3 sequence: CASSYPGGRGDTQYF. The CDR3 DNA reads TGTGCCAGCAGTTACCCGGGGGGCCGTGGAGATACGCAGTATTTT.

The V and J genes are TRBV6-4 and TRBJ1-6; D is unresolved. The CDR3 runs 13 residues. Between the trimmed V and J ends, which lost 3 bases and 7 bases, there was a span of 7 bases. Germline loops: CDR1 MRHNA, CDR2 SNTAGT. CDR3 in amino acids: CASSDQENSPLHF. The CDR3 nucleotides read TGTGCCAGCAGTGATCAGGAAAATTCACCCCTCCACTTT.

The V and J genes are TRBV4-3 and TRBJ2-1; TRBD2 matches 14 bases. The ends lost 0 bases at V and 7 bases at J; junction bases unmatched: 11. The CDR3 sequence is 19 residues long. The V gene's germline CDR1 is LGHNA and CDR2 YSLEER. The DNA of the CDR3 is TGCGCCAGCAGCCAAGATCGGGTCGCGGGGACTAGCGGGGGTAATGAGCAGTTCTTC. It translates to CASSQDRVAGTSGGNEQFF.

This chain connects TRBV7-3 to TRBJ2-1; D possibly corresponds to TRBD1 (5 bases). The CDR3 totals 13 residues. The V gene's germline CDR1 is SGHTA and CDR2 FQGTGA. Trimming took 2 bases from V and 5 from J, leaving 7 bases between them. The CDR3 region is CASSLGAHNEQFF. In nucleotides, the CDR3 is TGTGCCAGCAGCTTAGGGGCACACAATGAGCAGTTCTTC. Using reference TRBV7-3 and TRBJ2-1 for the parts outside the CDR3, the full variable domain is GAGVSQTPSNKVTEKGKYVELRCDPISGHTALYWYRQSLGQGPEFLIYFQGTGAADDSGLPNDRFFAVRPEGSVSTLKIQRTERGDSAVYLCASSLGAHNEQFFGPGTRLTVL.

The J gene is TRBJ2-1, the V gene TRBV19, with 10 positions matching TRBD1. Germline-derived CDR1 and CDR2 are LNHDA and SQIVND (reference sequence). CDR3 length: 14 amino acids. V lost 5 bases and J lost 8; bases outside the gene matches: 6. CDR3 bases: TGTGCCAGTAGTTCCTCGGACAGGGGGGATGAGCAGTTCTTC. Its translation is CASSSSDRGDEQFF.

V is TRBV5-6 and J is TRBJ1-2; D uncertain. Germline V CDR1 and CDR2: SGHDT, YYEEEE. The CDR3 has 14 amino acids. V lost 4 bases to trimming and J lost 4 bases, with 14 bases between them. CDR3 residues: CASSRRAGFYGYTF. The CDR3 nucleotides read TGTGCCAGCAGCCGGCGGGCCGGGTTCTATGGCTACACCTTC.

The chain recombines TRBV19 with TRBJ2-3, with TRBD2 matching 8 bases. Germline lookup yields CDR1 LNHDA and CDR2 SQIVND (reference sequence). Germline trimming cut 6 bases from V and 3 bases from J; bases unmatched to any gene: 8. The CDR3 is made up of 15 amino acids. Written as DNA, the CDR3 is TGTGCCAGTAGGCGCCCGGGACTAGTGACAGATACGCAGTATTTT. Translating it yields CASRRPGLVTDTQYF.

The chain has TRBV18 and TRBJ1-5; 9 nucleotides line up with TRBD1. This CDR3 is built from 14 residues. V shed 2 bases, J shed 7 bases, and the junction held 3 bases outside the gene matches. From germline, CDR1 is KGHSH and CDR2 LQKENI. For the CDR3, the DNA is TGTGCCAGCTCACCAGACAGGGGGGGACAGCCCCAGCATTTT. This codes for CASSPDRGGQPQHF.

This chain connects TRBV2 to TRBJ1-6; TRBD1 aligns across 10 bases. V was clipped by 5 bases and J by 10 bases; unmatched bases: 5. The V gene's germline CDR1 is SNHLY and CDR2 FYNNEI. This CDR3 spans 14 amino acids. CDR3 sequence (DNA): TGTGCCAGCAGTACTGGACAGGGGGACTCACCCCTCCACTTT. This gives the protein CASSTGQGDSPLHF.

J is TRBJ2-7 and V is TRBV27; 7 bases line up with TRBD1. V lost 6 bases to trimming and J lost 4 bases; unmatched junction nucleotides: 9. Germline V gene sequence: CDR1 MNHEY, CDR2 SMNVEV (reference sequence). The CDR3 sequence is 14 residues long. CDR3: CASRDRLAPYEQYF. CDR3 in DNA: TGTGCCAGCAGGGACAGGCTTGCCCCTTACGAGCAGTACTTC.

J is TRBJ1-6 and V is TRBV7-2; 7 nucleotides align to TRBD1. After removal of 1 base from V and 5 bases from J, the junction contained 8 bases not matched to a gene. Germline CDR1 and CDR2: SGHTA and FQGNSA. The CDR3 spans 17 residues. Here the CDR3 DNA reads TGTGCCAGCAGCTTAGTCCCTCAGGGGGTTAATAATTCACCCCTCCACTTT. Translation gives CASSLVPQGVNNSPLHF.